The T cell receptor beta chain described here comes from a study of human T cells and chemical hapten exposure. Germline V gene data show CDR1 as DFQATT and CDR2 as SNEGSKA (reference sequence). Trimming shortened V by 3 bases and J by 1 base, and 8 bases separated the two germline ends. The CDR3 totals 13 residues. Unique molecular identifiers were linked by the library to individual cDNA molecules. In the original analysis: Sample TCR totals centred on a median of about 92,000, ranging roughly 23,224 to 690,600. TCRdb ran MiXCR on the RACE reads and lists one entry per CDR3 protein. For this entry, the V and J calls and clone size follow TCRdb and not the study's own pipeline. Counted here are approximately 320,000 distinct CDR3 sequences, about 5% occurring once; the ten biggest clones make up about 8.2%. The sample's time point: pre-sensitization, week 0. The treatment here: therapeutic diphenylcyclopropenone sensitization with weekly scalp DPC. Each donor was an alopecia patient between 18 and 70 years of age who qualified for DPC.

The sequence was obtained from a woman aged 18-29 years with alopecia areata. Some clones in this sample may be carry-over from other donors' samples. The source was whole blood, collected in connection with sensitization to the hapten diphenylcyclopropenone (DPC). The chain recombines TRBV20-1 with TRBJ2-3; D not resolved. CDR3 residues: CSARRLGTDTQYF. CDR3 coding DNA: TGCAGTGCTAGGCGTCTCGGCACAGATACGCAGTATTTT.